This TCR beta chain was obtained from a study of blood T cell repertoires in COVID-19. Study-level information: The study drew acute and convalescent COVID-19 samples from the United States, Italy and Spain. In each case, the material was cDNA or gDNA derived from T cells, B-cell-depleted T cells, or PBMCs.

Per the original data handling: Researchers report that nucleated cell counts were estimated from reference gene primer amplification. Some clones are missing from TCRdb's copy, which holds only in-frame ones; the method was immunoSEQ multiplex PCR. Clone size and the V and J calls come from that table; the DNA yielded D and trimming. Seen here are 350,000 to 400,000 clones, around 91% observed once, and the top ten hold 5% to 8.5%. V was clipped by 4 bases and J by 2 bases; unmatched bases: 4. This CDR3 has 15 residues. In germline, CDR1 is ENHRY, CDR2 SYGVKD. In the case of this clone: Other DNA variants within this sample encode the same CDR3.

This clonotype originated in a man aged 18 to 30 with active or convalescent COVID-19. This chain connects TRBV10-3 to TRBJ2-1; 8 nucleotides line up with TRBD1. Sequenced material: peripheral blood. The CDR3: CAISGQGRTYNEQFF. CDR3 coding DNA: TGTGCCATCAGTGGACAGGGGAGGACCTACAATGAGCAGTTCTTC.